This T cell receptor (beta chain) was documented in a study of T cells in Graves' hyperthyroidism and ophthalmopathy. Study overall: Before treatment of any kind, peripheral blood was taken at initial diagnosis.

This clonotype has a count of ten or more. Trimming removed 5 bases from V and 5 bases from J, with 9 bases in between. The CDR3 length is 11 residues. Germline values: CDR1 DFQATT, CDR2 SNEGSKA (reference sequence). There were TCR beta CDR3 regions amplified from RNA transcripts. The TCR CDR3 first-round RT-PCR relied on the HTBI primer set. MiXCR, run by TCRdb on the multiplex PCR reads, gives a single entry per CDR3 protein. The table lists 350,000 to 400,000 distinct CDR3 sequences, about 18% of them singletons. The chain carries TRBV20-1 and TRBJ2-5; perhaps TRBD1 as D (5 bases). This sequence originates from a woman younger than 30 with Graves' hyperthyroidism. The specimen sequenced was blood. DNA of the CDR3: TGCAGTGCTGATAAGGGGGAGACCCAGTACTTC. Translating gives CSADKGETQYF.